This TCR beta chain was obtained from a study of blood T cell repertoires in COVID-19. Study in general: Donors in the United States, Italy and Spain gave samples during acute or convalescent COVID-19. PBMCs, B-cell-depleted T cells, or T cells were the source of the cDNA or gDNA that made up the material.

Assay: immunoSEQ multiplex PCR; the TCRdb copy retains only in-frame clones and omits some. The sample holds approximately 210,000 clones; about four fifths are singletons and the top ten take 10% to 15%. The CDR3 is made up of 15 amino acids. Germline V lookup: CDR1 LGHNA, CDR2 YSLEER. Trimming cost V 0 bases and J 2 bases, with 9 bases left between them. The V gene is TRBV4-3, the J gene TRBJ2-3; D not resolved. The specimen was peripheral blood. The origin of this receptor is a woman aged 40-49 years with acute or convalescent COVID-19. The CDR3 loop is CASSQDRQATDTQYF. For the CDR3, the DNA is TGCGCCAGCAGCCAAGATCGGCAGGCCACAGATACGCAGTATTTT.